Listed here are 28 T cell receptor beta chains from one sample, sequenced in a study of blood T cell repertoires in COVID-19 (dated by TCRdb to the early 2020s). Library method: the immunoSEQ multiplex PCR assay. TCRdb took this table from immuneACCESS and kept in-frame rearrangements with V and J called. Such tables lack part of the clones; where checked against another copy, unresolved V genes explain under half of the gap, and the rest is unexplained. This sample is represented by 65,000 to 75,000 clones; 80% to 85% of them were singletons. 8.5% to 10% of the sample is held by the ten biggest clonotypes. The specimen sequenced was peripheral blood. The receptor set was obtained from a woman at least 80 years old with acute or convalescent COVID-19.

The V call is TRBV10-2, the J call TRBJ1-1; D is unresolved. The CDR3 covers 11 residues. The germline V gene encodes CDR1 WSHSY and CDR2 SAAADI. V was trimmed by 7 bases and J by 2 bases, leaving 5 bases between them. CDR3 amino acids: CASTFNTEAFF. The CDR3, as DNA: TGCGCCAGCACTTTTAACACTGAAGCTTTCTTT.

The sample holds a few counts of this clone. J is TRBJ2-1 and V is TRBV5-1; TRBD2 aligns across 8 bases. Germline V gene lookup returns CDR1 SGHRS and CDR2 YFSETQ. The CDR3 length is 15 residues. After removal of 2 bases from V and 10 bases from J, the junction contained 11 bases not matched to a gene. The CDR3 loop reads CASSLTGGLVLEQFF. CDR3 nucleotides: TGCGCCAGCAGCTTAACGGGGGGGCTGGTATTGGAGCAGTTCTTC.

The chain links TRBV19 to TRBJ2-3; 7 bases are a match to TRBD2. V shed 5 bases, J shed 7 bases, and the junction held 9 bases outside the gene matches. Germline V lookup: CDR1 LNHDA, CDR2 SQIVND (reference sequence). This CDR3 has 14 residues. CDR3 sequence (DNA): TGTGCCAGTAGTGAGAACGGGGGGATAAATACGCAGTATTTT. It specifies CASSENGGINTQYF.

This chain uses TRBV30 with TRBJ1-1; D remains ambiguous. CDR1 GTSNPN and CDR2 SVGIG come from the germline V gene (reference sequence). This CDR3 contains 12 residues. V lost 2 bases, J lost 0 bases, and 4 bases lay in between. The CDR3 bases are TGTGCCTGGAGTTTAATGAACACTGAAGCTTTCTTT. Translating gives CAWSLMNTEAFF.

CDR3 in DNA: TGTGCCACCCATAATAGCGGGGGGCCGAACAATGAGCAGTTCTTC. Amino acid sequence: CATHNSGGPNNEQFF. The chain combines TRBV24-1 with TRBJ2-1, with 10 bases lining up with TRBD2. The germline V gene encodes CDR1 KGHDR and CDR2 SFDVKD. The ends lost 9 bases at V and 5 bases at J; junction bases unmatched: 9. The CDR3 is 15 amino acids.

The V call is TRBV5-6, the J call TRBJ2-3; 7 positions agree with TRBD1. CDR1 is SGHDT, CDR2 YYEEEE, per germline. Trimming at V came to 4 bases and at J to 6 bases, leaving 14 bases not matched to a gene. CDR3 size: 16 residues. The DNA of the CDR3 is TGTGCCAGCAGCAAGGACAGGAGAGGTGGGTTCGATACGCAGTATTTT. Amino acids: CASSKDRRGGFDTQYF.

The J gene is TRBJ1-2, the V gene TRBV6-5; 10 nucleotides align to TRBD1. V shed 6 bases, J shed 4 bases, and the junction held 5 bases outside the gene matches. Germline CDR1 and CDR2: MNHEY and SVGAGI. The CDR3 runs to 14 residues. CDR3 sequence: CASSRQGAAYGYTF. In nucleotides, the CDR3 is TGTGCCAGCAGCAGACAGGGGGCGGCCTATGGCTACACCTTC.

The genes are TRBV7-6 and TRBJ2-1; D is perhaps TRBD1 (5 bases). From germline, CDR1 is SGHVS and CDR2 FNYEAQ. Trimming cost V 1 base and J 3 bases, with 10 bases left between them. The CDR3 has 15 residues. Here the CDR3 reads CASSLEGAFYNEQFF. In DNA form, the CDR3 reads TGTGCCAGCAGCTTAGAAGGGGCCTTCTACAATGAGCAGTTCTTC.

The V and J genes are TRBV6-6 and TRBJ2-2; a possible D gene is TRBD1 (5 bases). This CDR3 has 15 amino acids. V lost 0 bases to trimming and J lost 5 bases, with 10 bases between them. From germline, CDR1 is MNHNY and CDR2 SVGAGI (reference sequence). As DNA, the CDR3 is TGTGCCAGCAGTTACTCGAGGCAGGGTACCGGGGAGCTGTTTTTT. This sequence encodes CASSYSRQGTGELFF.

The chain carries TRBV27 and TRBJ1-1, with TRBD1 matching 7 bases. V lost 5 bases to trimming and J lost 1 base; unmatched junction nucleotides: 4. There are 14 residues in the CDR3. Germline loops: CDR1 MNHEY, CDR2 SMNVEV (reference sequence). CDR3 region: CASSRDRANTEAFF. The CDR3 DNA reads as TGTGCCAGCAGTAGAGACAGGGCGAACACTGAAGCTTTCTTT.

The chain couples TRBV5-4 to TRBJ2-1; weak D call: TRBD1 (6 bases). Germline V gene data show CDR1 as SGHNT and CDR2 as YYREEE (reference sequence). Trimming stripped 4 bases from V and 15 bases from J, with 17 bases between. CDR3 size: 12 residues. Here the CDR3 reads CASSKDSVRLFF. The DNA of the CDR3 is TGTGCCAGCAGCAAGGACAGTGTTAGGCTGTTCTTC.

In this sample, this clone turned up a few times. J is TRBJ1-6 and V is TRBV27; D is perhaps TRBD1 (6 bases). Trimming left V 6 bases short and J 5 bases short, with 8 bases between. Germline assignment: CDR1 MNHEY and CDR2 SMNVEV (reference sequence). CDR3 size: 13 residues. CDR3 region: CASRRTDNSPLHF. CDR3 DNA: TGTGCCAGCAGACGGACAGATAATTCACCCCTCCACTTT.

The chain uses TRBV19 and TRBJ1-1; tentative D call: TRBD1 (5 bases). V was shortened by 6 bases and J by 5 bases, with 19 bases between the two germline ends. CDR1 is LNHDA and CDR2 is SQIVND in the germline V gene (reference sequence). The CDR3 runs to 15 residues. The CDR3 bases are TGTGCCAGTAGAGAAAAGGACAAATTCTGGACTGAAGCTTTCTTT. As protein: CASREKDKFWTEAFF.

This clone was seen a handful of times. The CDR3 DNA reads TGTGCCAGCAGCTTGGACCGTCGGGGCTACACCTTC. It codes for CASSLDRRGYTF. V gene TRBV5-6 combines with J gene TRBJ1-2; no firm D call. The ends were cut back, 0 bases at V and 8 bases at J, with 8 bases in the middle. The CDR3 extends over 12 amino acids. The germline V gene encodes CDR1 SGHDT and CDR2 YYEEEE.

CDR3 region: CASSLVRGGNTIYF. CDR3 DNA: TGTGCCAGCAGTTTAGTTAGGGGCGGAAACACCATATATTTT. The chain has TRBV6-5 and TRBJ1-3; D is perhaps TRBD1 (5 bases). Germline V CDR1 and CDR2: MNHEY, SVGAGI. This CDR3 spans 14 amino acids. V dropped 4 bases and J dropped 4 bases, with 11 bases sitting between them.

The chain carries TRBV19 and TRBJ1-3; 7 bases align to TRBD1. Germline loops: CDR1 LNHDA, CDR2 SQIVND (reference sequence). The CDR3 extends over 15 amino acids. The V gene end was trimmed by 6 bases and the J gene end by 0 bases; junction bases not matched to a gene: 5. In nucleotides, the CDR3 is TGTGCCAGTAGGCCGACAGGGAGCTCTGGAAACACCATATATTTT. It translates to CASRPTGSSGNTIYF.

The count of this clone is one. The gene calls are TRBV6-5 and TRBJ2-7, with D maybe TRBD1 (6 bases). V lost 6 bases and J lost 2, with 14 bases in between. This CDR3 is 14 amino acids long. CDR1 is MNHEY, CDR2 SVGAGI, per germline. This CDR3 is CASRANRDTYEQYF. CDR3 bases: TGTGCCAGCAGAGCTAACAGGGACACCTACGAGCAGTACTTC.

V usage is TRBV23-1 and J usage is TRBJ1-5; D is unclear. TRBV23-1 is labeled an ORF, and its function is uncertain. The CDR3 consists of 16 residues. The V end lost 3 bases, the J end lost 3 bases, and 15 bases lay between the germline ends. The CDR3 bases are TGCGCCAGCAGTCAGCCGACACTTCGTCCCAATCAGCCCCAGCATTTT. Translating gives CASSQPTLRPNQPQHF.

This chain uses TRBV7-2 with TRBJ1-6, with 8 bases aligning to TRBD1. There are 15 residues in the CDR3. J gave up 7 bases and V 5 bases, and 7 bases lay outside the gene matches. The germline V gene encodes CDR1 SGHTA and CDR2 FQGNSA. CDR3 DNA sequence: TGTGCCAGCAGCATGGGACAGGCAAGGAATTCACCCCTCCACTTT. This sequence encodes CASSMGQARNSPLHF.

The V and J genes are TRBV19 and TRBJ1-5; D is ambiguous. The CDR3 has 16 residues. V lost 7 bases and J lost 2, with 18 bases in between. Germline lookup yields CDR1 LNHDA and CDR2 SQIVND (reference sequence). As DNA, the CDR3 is TGTGCCAGTACCGTTACCGGGATTTCGGGCAATCAGCCCCAGCATTTT. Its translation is CASTVTGISGNQPQHF.

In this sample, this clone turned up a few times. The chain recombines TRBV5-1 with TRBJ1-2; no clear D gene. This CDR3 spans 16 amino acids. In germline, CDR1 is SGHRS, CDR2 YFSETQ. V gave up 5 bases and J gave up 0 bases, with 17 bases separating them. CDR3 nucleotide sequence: TGCGCCAGCAGTGCCGGTGCGGGAAGGACTAACTATGGCTACACCTTC. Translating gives CASSAGAGRTNYGYTF.

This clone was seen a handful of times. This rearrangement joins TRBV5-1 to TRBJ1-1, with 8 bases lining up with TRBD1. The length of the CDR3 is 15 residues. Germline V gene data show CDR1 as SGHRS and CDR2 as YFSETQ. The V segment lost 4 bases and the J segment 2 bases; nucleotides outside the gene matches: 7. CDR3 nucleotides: TGCGCCAGCAGCCCGAATGGACAGGGAAACACTGAAGCTTTCTTT. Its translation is CASSPNGQGNTEAFF.

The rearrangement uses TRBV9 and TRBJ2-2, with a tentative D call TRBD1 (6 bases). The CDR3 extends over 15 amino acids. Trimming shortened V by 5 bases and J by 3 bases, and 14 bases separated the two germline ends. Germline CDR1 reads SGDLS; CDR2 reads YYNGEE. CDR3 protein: CASRARDTDTGELFF. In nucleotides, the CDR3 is TGTGCCAGCAGAGCCCGGGACACCGACACCGGGGAGCTGTTTTTT.

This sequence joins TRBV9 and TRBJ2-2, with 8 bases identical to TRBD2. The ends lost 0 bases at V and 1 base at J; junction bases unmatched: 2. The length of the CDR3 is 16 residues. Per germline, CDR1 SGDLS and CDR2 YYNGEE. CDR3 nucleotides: TGTGCCAGCAGCGTAGGCGGGGGGCAGAACACCGGGGAGCTGTTTTTT. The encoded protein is CASSVGGGQNTGELFF.

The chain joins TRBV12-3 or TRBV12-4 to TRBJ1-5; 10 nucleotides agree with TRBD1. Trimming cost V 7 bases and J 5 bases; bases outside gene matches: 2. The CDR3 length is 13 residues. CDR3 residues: CASTGTGDQPQHF. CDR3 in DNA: TGTGCCAGCACCGGGACAGGGGATCAGCCCCAGCATTTT.

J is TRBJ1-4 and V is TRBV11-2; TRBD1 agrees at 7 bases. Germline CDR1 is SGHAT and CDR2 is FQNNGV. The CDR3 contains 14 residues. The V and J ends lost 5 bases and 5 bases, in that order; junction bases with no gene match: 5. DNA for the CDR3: TGTGCCAGCAGCAACAGGGGAGGAAATGAAAAACTGTTTTTT. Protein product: CASSNRGGNEKLFF.

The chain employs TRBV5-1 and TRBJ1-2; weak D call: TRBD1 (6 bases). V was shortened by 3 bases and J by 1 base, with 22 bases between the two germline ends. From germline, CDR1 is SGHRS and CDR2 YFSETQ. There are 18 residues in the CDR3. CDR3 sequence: CASSSLNTDRTDNYGYTF. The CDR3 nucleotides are TGCGCCAGCAGCTCACTTAATACAGACAGGACGGATAACTATGGCTACACCTTC.

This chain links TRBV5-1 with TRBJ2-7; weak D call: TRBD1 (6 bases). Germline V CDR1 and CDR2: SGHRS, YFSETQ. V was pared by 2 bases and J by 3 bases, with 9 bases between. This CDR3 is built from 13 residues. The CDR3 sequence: CASSLGGFYEQYF. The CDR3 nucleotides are TGCGCCAGCAGCTTAGGGGGTTTCTACGAGCAGTACTTC.